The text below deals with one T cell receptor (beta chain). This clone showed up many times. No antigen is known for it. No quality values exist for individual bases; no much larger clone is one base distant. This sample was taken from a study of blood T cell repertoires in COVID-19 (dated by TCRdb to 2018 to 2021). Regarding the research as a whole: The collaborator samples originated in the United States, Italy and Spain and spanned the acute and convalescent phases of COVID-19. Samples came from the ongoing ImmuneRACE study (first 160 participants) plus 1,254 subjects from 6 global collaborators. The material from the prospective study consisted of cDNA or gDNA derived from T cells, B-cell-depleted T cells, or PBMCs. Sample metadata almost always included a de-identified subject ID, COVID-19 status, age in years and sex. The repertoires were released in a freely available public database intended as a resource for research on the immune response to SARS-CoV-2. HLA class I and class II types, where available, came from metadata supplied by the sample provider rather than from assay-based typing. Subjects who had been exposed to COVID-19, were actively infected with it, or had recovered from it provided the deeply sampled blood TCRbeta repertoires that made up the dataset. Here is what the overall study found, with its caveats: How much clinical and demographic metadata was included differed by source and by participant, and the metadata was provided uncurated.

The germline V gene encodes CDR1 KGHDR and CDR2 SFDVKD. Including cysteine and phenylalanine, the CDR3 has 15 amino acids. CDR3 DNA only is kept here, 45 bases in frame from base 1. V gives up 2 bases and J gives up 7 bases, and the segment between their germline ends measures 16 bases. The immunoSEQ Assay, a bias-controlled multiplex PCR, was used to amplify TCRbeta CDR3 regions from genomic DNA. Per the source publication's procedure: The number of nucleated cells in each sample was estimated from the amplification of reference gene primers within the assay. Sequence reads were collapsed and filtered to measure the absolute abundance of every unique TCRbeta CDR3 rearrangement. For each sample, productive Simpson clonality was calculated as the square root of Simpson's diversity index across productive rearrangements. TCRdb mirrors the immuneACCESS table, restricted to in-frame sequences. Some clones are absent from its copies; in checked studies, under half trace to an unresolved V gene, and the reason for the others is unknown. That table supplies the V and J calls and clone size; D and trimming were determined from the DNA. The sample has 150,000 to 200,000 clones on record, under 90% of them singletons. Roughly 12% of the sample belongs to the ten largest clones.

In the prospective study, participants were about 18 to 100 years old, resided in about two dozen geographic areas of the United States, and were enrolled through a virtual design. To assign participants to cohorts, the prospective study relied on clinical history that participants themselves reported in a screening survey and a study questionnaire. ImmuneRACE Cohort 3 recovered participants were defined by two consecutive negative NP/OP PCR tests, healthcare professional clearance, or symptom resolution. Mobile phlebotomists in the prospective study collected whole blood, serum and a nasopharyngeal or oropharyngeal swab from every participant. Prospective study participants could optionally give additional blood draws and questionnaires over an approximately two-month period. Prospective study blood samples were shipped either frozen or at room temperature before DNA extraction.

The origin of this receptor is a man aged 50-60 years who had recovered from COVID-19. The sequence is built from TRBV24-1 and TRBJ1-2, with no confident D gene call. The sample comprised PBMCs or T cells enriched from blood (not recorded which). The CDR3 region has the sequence CATSDSDIQLSGYTF. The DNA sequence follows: TGTGCCACCAGTGATTCAGACATTCAGCTCTCTGGCTACACCTTC.